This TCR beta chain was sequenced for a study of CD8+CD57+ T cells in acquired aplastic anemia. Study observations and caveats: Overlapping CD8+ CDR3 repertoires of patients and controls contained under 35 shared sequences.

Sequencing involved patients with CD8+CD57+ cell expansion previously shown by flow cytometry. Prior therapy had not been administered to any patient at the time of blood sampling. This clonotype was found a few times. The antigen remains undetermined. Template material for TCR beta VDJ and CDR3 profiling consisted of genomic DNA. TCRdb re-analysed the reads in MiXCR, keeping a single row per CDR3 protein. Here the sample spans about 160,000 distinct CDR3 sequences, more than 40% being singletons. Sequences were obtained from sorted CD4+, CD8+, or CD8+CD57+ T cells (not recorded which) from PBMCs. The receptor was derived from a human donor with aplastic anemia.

DNA of the CDR3: TGTGCCACCAGGGGGACGGGAACAGATACGCAGTATTTT. Its translation is CATRGTGTDTQYF. J is TRBJ2-3 and V is TRBV24-1; the D gene could be TRBD1 or TRBD2 (5 bases each). The germline CDR1 and CDR2 sequences are KGHDR and SFDVKD. The CDR3 is made up of 13 amino acids. Deletions cut 7 bases from V and 3 bases from J, with 10 bases between.